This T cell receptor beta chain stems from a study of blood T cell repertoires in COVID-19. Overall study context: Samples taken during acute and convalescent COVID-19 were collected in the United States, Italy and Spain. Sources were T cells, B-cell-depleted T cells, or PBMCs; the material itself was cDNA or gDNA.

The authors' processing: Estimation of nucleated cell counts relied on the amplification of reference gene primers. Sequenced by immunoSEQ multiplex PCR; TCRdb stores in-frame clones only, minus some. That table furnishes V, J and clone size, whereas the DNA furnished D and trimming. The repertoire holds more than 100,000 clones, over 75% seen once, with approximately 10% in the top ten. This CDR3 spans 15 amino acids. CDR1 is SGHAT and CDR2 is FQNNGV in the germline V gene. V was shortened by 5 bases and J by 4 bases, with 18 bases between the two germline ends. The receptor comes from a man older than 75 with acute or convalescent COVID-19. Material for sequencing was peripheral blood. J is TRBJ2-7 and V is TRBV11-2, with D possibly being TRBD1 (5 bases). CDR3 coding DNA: TGTGCCAGCAGCGACGACAGATACAACCTGTACGAGCAGTACTTC. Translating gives CASSDDRYNLYEQYF.